This is a list of T cell receptor beta chains from one sample in a study of human T cells and chemical hapten exposure. From the RACE reads, TCRdb called clonotypes with MiXCR, one entry per CDR3 protein. The repertoire holds 95,000 to 150,000 distinct CDR3 sequences, with roughly 13% as singletons. The sample here was whole blood, taken in connection with sensitization to the hapten diphenylcyclopropenone (DPC). The receptors here all came from a man younger than 30 with alopecia areata. Some clones in this sample may be carry-over from other donors' samples. Both conserved end residues are part of each CDR3. A D gene is named only where the DNA matches it firmly. Rows give clone size only sometimes, using once, few, many, or a class for an expanded clone.

V	size	J	D	CDR3	DNA
TRBV2	.	TRBJ1-2	.	CASSDGPNIYGYTF	TGTGCCAGCAGTGATGGCCCAAACATCTATGGCTACACCTTC
TRBV28	.	TRBJ1-1	TRBD1	CASSLQGADTEAFF	TGTGCCAGCAGTTTACAGGGGGCAGACACTGAAGCTTTCTTT
TRBV6-6	few	TRBJ2-5	.	CASSYTDTETQYF	TGTGCCAGCAGTTACACCGATACGGAGACCCAGTACTTC
TRBV11-2	few	TRBJ2-7	.	CASSLEGRGWYF	TGTGCCAGCAGCTTAGAAGGCCGGGGTTGGTACTTC
TRBV6-2/TRBV6-3	.	TRBJ2-1	TRBD2	CASSFLGTSGGSSYNEQFF	TGTGCCAGCAGCTTTTTGGGGACTAGCGGGGGGAGCTCCTACAATGAGCAGTTCTTC
TRBV12-3/TRBV12-4	few	TRBJ1-1	.	CASSLRKNTEAFF	TGTGCCAGCAGTTTACGGAAGAACACTGAAGCTTTCTTT
TRBV10-3	few	TRBJ1-1	.	CASIGDVEAFF	TGTGCCAGCATAGGGGATGTTGAAGCTTTCTTT
TRBV6-5	few	TRBJ2-1	TRBD1	CASSLWDSSYNEQFF	TGTGCCAGCAGTCTCTGGGACAGCTCCTACAATGAGCAGTTCTTC
TRBV27	.	TRBJ2-6	.	CASRAGGSGANVLTF	TGTGCCAGCAGGGCCGGGGGCTCTGGGGCCAACGTCCTGACTTTC
TRBV4-1	.	TRBJ1-2	TRBD1	CASSQDKGQGAISIFYGYTF	TGCGCCAGCAGCCAAGATAAGGGACAGGGGGCTATTTCTATTTTTTATGGCTACACCTTC
TRBV7-2	.	TRBJ2-3	.	CASSLVSGDTQYF	TGTGCCAGCAGCTTAGTCTCCGGCGATACGCAGTATTTT
TRBV27	.	TRBJ1-2	.	CASSLGGGIYTF	TGTGCCAGCAGTTTGGGAGGAGGGATCTACACCTTC
TRBV24-1	many	TRBJ1-1	.	CATTPDEGGEAFF	TGTGCCACCACCCCGGACGAAGGTGGTGAAGCTTTCTTT
TRBV24-1	.	TRBJ2-3	TRBD1	CATSDFGTGGDVDTQYF	TGTGCCACCAGTGATTTCGGGACAGGGGGCGACGTAGATACGCAGTATTTT
TRBV10-1	.	TRBJ1-3	.	CASSESKFGNTIYF	TGCGCCAGCAGTGAGTCGAAATTCGGAAACACCATATATTTT
TRBV18	.	TRBJ1-5	.	CASSPKTSGNQPQHF	TGTGCCAGCTCACCCAAAACATCGGGCAATCAGCCCCAGCATTTT
TRBV7-3	.	TRBJ1-1	TRBD1	CASSPDRAAGWLAFF	TGTGCCAGCAGCCCTGACAGGGCGGCTGGTTGGCTCGCTTTCTTT
TRBV10-3	.	TRBJ2-1	.	CAISEWDSEQFF	TGTGCCATCAGTGAATGGGATTCCGAGCAGTTCTTC
TRBV2	.	TRBJ2-7	TRBD1	CASSKPGQGHEQYF	TGTGCCAGCAGCAAGCCGGGACAGGGGCACGAGCAGTACTTC
TRBV4-1	few	TRBJ1-1	.	CASSQLKGVSEAFF	TGCGCCAGCAGCCAGCTCAAGGGGGTATCTGAAGCTTTCTTT
TRBV3-1	few	TRBJ2-7	.	CASSQGEGTEQYF	TGTGCCAGCAGCCAAGGGGAAGGGACCGAGCAGTACTTC
TRBV5-1	.	TRBJ1-5	.	CASSLDTGLGQPQHF	TGCGCCAGCAGCTTGGATACGGGGCTAGGTCAGCCCCAGCATTTT
TRBV21-1	many	TRBJ1-2	.	CASSVGQAVRPSYGYTF	TGTGCCAGCAGCGTGGGACAGGCCGTCCGACCGAGCTATGGCTACACCTTC
TRBV5-1	few	TRBJ1-1	.	CASSLESGGSEAFF	TGCGCCAGCAGCTTGGAGTCAGGAGGCTCTGAAGCTTTCTTT
TRBV7-8	few	TRBJ2-5	.	CASSGGRVRLMAQYF	TGTGCCAGCAGCGGTGGACGGGTTCGGTTGATGGCCCAGTACTTC
TRBV6-2/TRBV6-3	few	TRBJ2-5	TRBD2	CASSYSMRGSQETQYF	TGTGCCAGCAGTTACTCGATGCGGGGGAGTCAAGAGACCCAGTACTTC
TRBV10-3	few	TRBJ2-1	.	CAIRSGGAEQFF	TGTGCCATCAGATCCGGAGGGGCCGAGCAGTTCTTC
TRBV6-2/TRBV6-3	few	TRBJ2-3	.	CASSYDSGHRGDTQYF	TGTGCCAGCAGTTACGACTCGGGCCACCGCGGAGATACGCAGTATTTT
TRBV5-1	few	TRBJ2-5	.	CASSFLAGQETQYF	TGCGCCAGCAGCTTCCTGGCAGGGCAAGAGACCCAGTACTTC
TRBV7-9	.	TRBJ1-6	TRBD1	CASSGWDRADSPLHF	TGTGCCAGCAGCGGTTGGGACAGGGCGGATTCACCCCTCCACTTT
TRBV20-1	many	TRBJ2-5	TRBD1	CSRDRGETIETQYF	TGCAGCCGGGACAGGGGGGAAACAATTGAGACCCAGTACTTC
TRBV4-2	few	TRBJ2-7	.	CASSQDRDGVSF	TGTGCCAGCAGCCAAGACCGGGACGGAGTCTCCTTC
TRBV18	.	TRBJ2-5	.	CASSPQGPNLYF	TGTGCCAGCTCACCTCAAGGACCGAATCTCTACTTC
TRBV2	.	TRBJ2-6	.	CASSGVSGANVLTF	TGTGCCAGCAGTGGTGTCTCTGGGGCCAACGTCCTGACTTTC
TRBV6-4	.	TRBJ1-5	.	CASSANGEGSEPQHF	TGTGCCAGCAGTGCCAACGGGGAGGGTTCGGAGCCCCAGCATTTT
TRBV12-3/TRBV12-4	.	TRBJ1-4	.	CASSLRGFGEKLFF	TGTGCCAGCAGTCTTAGGGGGTTCGGAGAAAAACTGTTTTTT
TRBV27	many	TRBJ2-5	.	CASSSHGETQYF	TGTGCCAGCAGTTCCCACGGCGAGACCCAGTACTTC
TRBV6-2/TRBV6-3	many	TRBJ1-1	.	CATTGAVEVEQAFF	TGTGCCACGACGGGGGCAGTAGAGGTGGAGCAAGCTTTCTTT
TRBV11-2	few	TRBJ2-1	.	CASSLGLGRSSYNEQFF	TGTGCCAGCAGCTTAGGCCTGGGCAGGAGCTCCTACAATGAGCAGTTCTTC
TRBV4-3	few	TRBJ2-2	.	CASSQENSAGELFF	TGCGCCAGCAGCCAAGAGAATAGCGCCGGGGAGCTGTTTTTT
TRBV4-3	.	TRBJ2-7	TRBD2	CASSHGLAGGPYEQYF	TGCGCCAGCAGCCACGGACTAGCGGGGGGGCCCTACGAGCAGTACTTC
TRBV4-1	few	TRBJ2-6	.	CASSQGPARSGANVLTF	TGCGCCAGCAGCCAAGGTCCAGCCCGCTCTGGGGCCAACGTCCTGACTTTC
TRBV29-1	few	TRBJ2-7	TRBD2	CSVEYPAGAYYEQYF	TGCAGCGTTGAATACCCAGCGGGGGCCTACTACGAGCAGTACTTC
TRBV20-1	.	TRBJ2-3	TRBD2	CSATTSGTDTQYF	TGCAGTGCTACAACTAGCGGAACAGATACGCAGTATTTT
TRBV9	few	TRBJ1-2	.	CASSVTDRLSANYGYTF	TGTGCCAGCAGCGTAACGGACAGACTATCAGCTAACTATGGCTACACCTTC
TRBV3-1	.	TRBJ2-1	.	CASSQDLGVTNEQFF	TGTGCCAGCAGCCAAGATCTAGGGGTGACCAATGAGCAGTTCTTC
TRBV2	few	TRBJ2-5	.	CASSVLQETQYF	TGTGCCAGCAGTGTATTACAAGAGACCCAGTACTTC
TRBV28	.	TRBJ2-7	.	CASRTTYQDEQYF	TGTGCCAGCAGGACCACCTACCAGGACGAGCAGTACTTC
TRBV12-3/TRBV12-4	few	TRBJ1-2	.	CASTLGGNYGYTF	TGTGCCAGCACCCTGGGAGGGAACTATGGCTACACCTTC
TRBV11-2	once	TRBJ1-1	TRBD1	CASRPPGTGTTEAFF	TGTGCCAGCAGGCCCCCCGGGACAGGGACCACTGAAGCTTTCTTT
TRBV11-2	.	TRBJ1-3	TRBD1	CASSRDRVDTIYF	TGTGCCAGCAGCCGGGACAGGGTTGACACCATATATTTT
TRBV10-2	.	TRBJ2-1	TRBD2	CASRASGGTRNEQFF	TGCGCCAGCAGGGCTAGCGGGGGAACTCGAAATGAGCAGTTCTTC
TRBV7-7	few	TRBJ2-3	TRBD2	CASSLRVPNLAGGTDTQYF	TGTGCCAGCAGCTTACGGGTACCGAACCTAGCGGGGGGGACAGATACGCAGTATTTT
TRBV11-2	.	TRBJ2-1	.	CASSLQGPNEQFF	TGTGCCAGCAGCTTACAGGGGCCCAATGAGCAGTTCTTC
TRBV9	many	TRBJ2-1	.	CASSVVPLILPLSYNEQFF	TGTGCCAGCAGCGTAGTCCCTCTGATTCTCCCCCTCTCCTACAATGAGCAGTTCTTC
TRBV14	.	TRBJ2-3	TRBD1	CASSPHETGEVDTQYF	TGTGCCAGCAGCCCGCATGAGACAGGGGAAGTAGATACGCAGTATTTT
TRBV5-1	.	TRBJ2-6	.	CASSFGSTSLGANVLTF	TGCGCCAGCAGCTTCGGGAGCACCTCCCTTGGGGCCAACGTCCTGACTTTC
TRBV7-6	few	TRBJ2-1	TRBD2	CASSSLAAGGDNEQFF	TGTGCCAGCAGCTCTTTAGCGGCCGGGGGGGACAATGAGCAGTTCTTC
TRBV28	.	TRBJ1-1	.	CASSLAGTNTEAFF	TGTGCCAGCAGTTTAGCAGGGACCAACACTGAAGCTTTCTTT
TRBV27	.	TRBJ2-3	.	CASSLLRSTDTQYF	TGTGCCAGCAGTTTACTCCGCAGCACAGATACGCAGTATTTT